The present T cell receptor (beta chain) was sequenced within a study of blood T cell repertoires in COVID-19. Study overall: There were acute and convalescent COVID-19 samples, and they came from the United States, Italy and Spain.

Seattle researchers signed up patients amid active infection and tracked them longitudinally. Germline CDR1 is MGHRA and CDR2 is YSYEKL. This CDR3 has 16 residues. Trimming shortened V by 0 bases and J by 6 bases, and 16 bases separated the two germline ends. Sequenced by immunoSEQ multiplex PCR; TCRdb stores in-frame clones only, minus some. The data show 200,000 to 250,000 clones, more than 80% seen once. This chain links TRBV4-1 with TRBJ2-3, with D perhaps matching TRBD2 (5 bases). What was sequenced was peripheral blood. This clonotype originated in an elderly woman with COVID-19, enrolled during active disease. DNA of the CDR3: TGCGCCAGCAGCCAAGAGGACTCCCGGTCATCCGATACGCAGTATTTT. It is translated as CASSQEDSRSSDTQYF.